What follows are 18 T cell receptor beta chains derived from one specimen sequenced in a study of blood T cell repertoires in COVID-19. Libraries were prepared by immunoSEQ multiplex PCR; TCRdb keeps only in-frame clonotypes and omits some of them. The sample contains 200,000 to 250,000 clones, roughly 87% of which appear only once. Sequencing was performed on PBMCs or T cells enriched from blood (not recorded which). The receptors were gathered from a man aged 18 to 29 with acute COVID-19.

The rearrangement joins TRBV7-9 to TRBJ2-1, with a possible D match to TRBD1 (6 bases). The CDR3 length is 13 residues. Trimming took 5 bases from V and 3 from J, leaving 8 bases between them. Germline lookup yields CDR1 SEHNR and CDR2 FQNEAQ (reference sequence). The CDR3 coding sequence is TGTGCCAGCAGCGCGACAGGCTACAATGAGCAGTTCTTC. Encoded protein: CASSATGYNEQFF.

V gene TRBV5-4 combines with J gene TRBJ2-7, with 10 bases matching TRBD1. Germline CDR1 and CDR2: SGHNT and YYREEE (reference sequence). V trimming: 4 bases; J trimming: 5 bases; junction bases outside the gene matches: 6. The CDR3 has 14 residues. The CDR3 DNA is TGTGCCAGCAGCCACCGACAGGGGGCGGACGAGCAGTACTTC. It specifies CASSHRQGADEQYF.

This clone occurred once. The chain is built from TRBV30 and TRBJ1-1, with 8 nucleotides matching TRBD1. V was pared by 4 bases and J by 4 bases, with 2 bases of the junction left unmatched. CDR3 length equals 12 residues. In germline, CDR1 is GTSNPN, CDR2 SVGIG (reference sequence). The chain's CDR3 is CAWTGGRTEAFF. The CDR3 DNA sequence: TGTGCCTGGACAGGGGGCCGCACTGAAGCTTTCTTT.

A note on this clone: This may be a read error, as it is one base from a much larger clone. Other DNA sequences in this sample translate to the same CDR3. The rearrangement joins TRBV12-3 or TRBV12-4 to TRBJ1-1; 9 bases align to TRBD1. The J segment lost 3 bases and the V segment lost 6 bases, leaving 2 bases of the junction unmatched. The CDR3 length is 13 residues. The CDR3, as DNA: TGTGCCAGCAGCCGACAGGGGGACACTGAAGCTTTCTTT. Translated, it gives CASSRQGDTEAFF.

The rearrangement joins TRBV30 to TRBJ1-5; D call uncertain. V lost 2 bases and J 7 bases, leaving 12 bases between the germline ends. Germline V CDR1 and CDR2: GTSNPN, SVGIG (reference sequence). The CDR3 sequence is 13 residues long. CDR3 in amino acids: CAWSNGLEQPQHF. Written as DNA, the CDR3 is TGTGCCTGGAGTAACGGTTTAGAACAGCCCCAGCATTTT. The full variable domain, its missing parts supplied by reference TRBV30 and TRBJ1-5, is SQTIHQWPATLVQPVGSPLSLECTVEGTSNPNLYWYRQAAGRGLQLLFYSVGIGQISSEVPQNLSASRPQDRQFILSSKKLLLSDSGFYLCAWSNGLEQPQHFGDGTRLSIL.

The gene calls are TRBV28 and TRBJ1-4, with 7 bases identical to TRBD1. V shed 5 bases, J shed 2 bases, and the junction held 5 bases outside the gene matches. The germline gives CDR1 MDHEN, CDR2 SYDVKM. CDR3 length: 15 residues. CDR3 bases: TGTGCCAGCAGTCTTCTCAGGGGGACTAATGAAAAACTGTTTTTT. It translates to CASSLLRGTNEKLFF.

V usage is TRBV18 and J usage is TRBJ1-3; TRBD1 matches at 9 bases. With 6 bases clipped from V and 0 bases from J, the junction kept 6 bases outside the gene matches. CDR1 KGHSH and CDR2 LQKENI come from the germline V gene. This CDR3 comprises 16 residues. The CDR3 here is CASSAGTGSSGNTIYF. The DNA for the CDR3 is TGTGCCAGCTCGGCCGGGACAGGGAGCTCTGGAAACACCATATATTTT.

The chain combines TRBV28 with TRBJ1-2; D ambiguous. Germline V gene lookup returns CDR1 MDHEN and CDR2 SYDVKM. V lost 5 bases to trimming and J lost 0 bases, with 7 bases between them. The CDR3 has 13 residues. CDR3 bases: TGTGCCAGCAGTCCCCCAGCTAACTATGGCTACACCTTC. Translating it yields CASSPPANYGYTF.

The genes are TRBV3-1 (or the pseudogene TRBV3-2) and TRBJ2-3, with 7 bases fitting TRBD1. After removal of 4 bases from V and 1 base from J, the junction contained 8 bases not matched to a gene. This CDR3 region has 16 residues. Germline CDR1 LGHDT, CDR2 YNNKEL (reference sequence). CDR3 nucleotides: TGTGCCAGCAGCCCAACTATCGACAGGGGCACAGATACGCAGTATTTT. Translated, it gives CASSPTIDRGTDTQYF.

The chain combines TRBV2 with TRBJ1-4, with 8 bases lining up with TRBD1. Per germline, CDR1 SNHLY and CDR2 FYNNEI. The CDR3 loop spans 16 amino acids. V was clipped by 2 bases and J by 7 bases; unmatched bases: 9. The CDR3 nucleotides are TGTGCCAGCAGTGAATTTATCCCAGGGGGCGGTGAAAAACTGTTTTTT. This codes for CASSEFIPGGGEKLFF.

The V and J genes are TRBV7-2 and TRBJ2-3; unclear D gene. Deletions cut 5 bases from V and 0 bases from J, with 9 bases between. Germline V gene lookup returns CDR1 SGHTA and CDR2 FQGNSA. CDR3 length equals 14 residues. The CDR3 nucleotides read TGTGCCAGCAGCACCATAACTAGCACAGATACGCAGTATTTT. As protein: CASSTITSTDTQYF.

This clone was observed a handful of times. J is TRBJ2-1 and V is TRBV2; D is unresolved. Trimming took off 3 bases at V and 3 bases at J, with 9 bases between the two ends. The CDR3 loop spans 14 amino acids. Germline V gene data show CDR1 as SNHLY and CDR2 as FYNNEI. CDR3 in amino acids: CASSDQRDYNEQFF. The CDR3 DNA sequence: TGTGCCAGCAGTGACCAACGCGACTACAATGAGCAGTTCTTC.

In nucleotides, the CDR3 is TGTGCCAGCAGTCGGGACAGCGCCAATTCACCCCTCCACTTT. This gives the protein CASSRDSANSPLHF. The genes are TRBV3-1 (or the pseudogene TRBV3-2) and TRBJ1-6, with TRBD1 identical over 7 bases. This CDR3 has 14 amino acids. V shed 6 bases, J shed 7 bases, and the junction held 6 bases outside the gene matches. Germline V CDR1 and CDR2: LGHDT, YNNKEL (reference sequence).

V usage is TRBV6-6 and J usage is TRBJ2-7; possibly TRBD1 for D (5 bases). V dropped 5 bases and J dropped 1 base, with 15 bases sitting between them. The CDR3 has 15 residues. The germline V gene has CDR1 MNHNY and CDR2 SVGAGI (reference sequence). CDR3 nucleotides: TGTGCCAGCAGTCGCCCAGGGCCCATTTCCTACGAGCAGTACTTC. Protein sequence: CASSRPGPISYEQYF.

The chain is built from TRBV7-9 and TRBJ1-5; D possibly corresponds to TRBD1 (6 bases). The CDR3 totals 14 residues. Germline V gene data show CDR1 as SEHNR and CDR2 as FQNEAQ (reference sequence). V was pared by 4 bases and J by 1 base, with 8 bases between. DNA for the CDR3: TGTGCCAGCAGCTCTACAGGGAGCAATCAGCCCCAGCATTTT. The encoded protein is CASSSTGSNQPQHF.

This chain connects TRBV27 to TRBJ2-2; TRBD1 aligns across 9 bases. Germline CDR1 is MNHEY and CDR2 is SMNVEV (reference sequence). The CDR3 length is 17 residues. J gave up 6 bases and V 7 bases, and 15 bases lay outside the gene matches. CDR3 in DNA: TGTGCCAGCATGGAATTGGGTCGGACAGGGGACCCCGGGGAGCTGTTTTTT. Residues: CASMELGRTGDPGELFF.

The J gene is TRBJ1-1, the V gene TRBV6-5, with a weak D call TRBD1 (5 bases). CDR3 length: 15 residues. Germline V gives CDR1 MNHEY, CDR2 SVGAGI. The germline V and J ends were trimmed by 0 bases and 5 bases, with 13 bases remaining between them. The CDR3 nucleotides are TGTGCCAGCAGTTACTCTGGAGGGGTACGGACTGAAGCTTTCTTT. This translates into CASSYSGGVRTEAFF.

The chain joins TRBV7-3 to TRBJ1-3; no clear D gene. Looked up from germline, CDR1 is SGHTA and CDR2 is FQGTGA. V gave up 2 bases and J gave up 4 bases, with 6 bases separating them. CDR3 size: 13 residues. CDR3 loop: CASSLGGGNTIYF. The CDR3, as DNA: TGTGCCAGCAGCTTAGGAGGGGGAAACACCATATATTTT. The full variable domain, completed using reference TRBV7-3 and TRBJ1-3, is GAGVSQTPSNKVTEKGKYVELRCDPISGHTALYWYRQSLGQGPEFLIYFQGTGAADDSGLPNDRFFAVRPEGSVSTLKIQRTERGDSAVYLCASSLGGGNTIYFGEGSWLTVV.